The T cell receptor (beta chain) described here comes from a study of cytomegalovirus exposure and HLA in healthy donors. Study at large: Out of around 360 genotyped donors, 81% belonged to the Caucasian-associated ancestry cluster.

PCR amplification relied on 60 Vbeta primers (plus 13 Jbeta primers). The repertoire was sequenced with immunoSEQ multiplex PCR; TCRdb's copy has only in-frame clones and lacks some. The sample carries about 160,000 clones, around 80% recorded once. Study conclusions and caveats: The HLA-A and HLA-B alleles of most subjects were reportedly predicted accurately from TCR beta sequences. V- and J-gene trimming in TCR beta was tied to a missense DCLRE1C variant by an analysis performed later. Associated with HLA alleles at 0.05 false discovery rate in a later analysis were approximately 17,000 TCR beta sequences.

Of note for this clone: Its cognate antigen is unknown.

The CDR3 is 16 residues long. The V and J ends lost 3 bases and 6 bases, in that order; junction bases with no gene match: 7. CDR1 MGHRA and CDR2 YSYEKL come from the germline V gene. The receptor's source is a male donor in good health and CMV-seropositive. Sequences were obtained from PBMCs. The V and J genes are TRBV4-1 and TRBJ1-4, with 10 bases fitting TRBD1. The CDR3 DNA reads TGCGCCAGCAGCCATCCTCCGGGACAGGGGCATGAAAAACTGTTTTTT. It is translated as CASSHPPGQGHEKLFF.